This TCR beta chain was sequenced for a study of blood T cell repertoires in COVID-19. Libraries were prepared by immunoSEQ multiplex PCR; TCRdb keeps only in-frame clonotypes and omits some of them. The sample yields over 300,000 clones, roughly 82% seen once. Trimming cost V 2 bases and J 5 bases; bases outside gene matches: 5. This CDR3 has 14 amino acids. The germline gives CDR1 ENHRY, CDR2 SYGVKD. V is TRBV10-3 and J is TRBJ1-1, with 7 positions matching TRBD1. The sequence was obtained from a woman in her 50s with acute or convalescent COVID-19. The sequenced sample was peripheral blood. The CDR3: CAISESTGVTEAFF. CDR3 nucleotides: TGTGCCATCAGTGAGAGTACAGGGGTTACTGAAGCTTTCTTT.